This paragraph covers one T cell receptor beta chain sequence. What it recognizes is unknown. This sample stems from a study of immune cell composition in non-small cell lung cancer. General study points: Overall clonality, unlike maximal tumour-associated clone frequency, did not predict TIL reactivity.

Measured with immunoSEQ multiplex PCR; TCRdb has only the in-frame clones, and not every one. This table holds fewer than 2,000 clones, 72% found once. The CDR3 covers 17 residues. The germline V and J ends were trimmed by 4 bases and 1 base, with 16 bases remaining between them. The germline V gene encodes CDR1 KGHSH and CDR2 LQKENI. The normal lung sample lay at least 3 cm, and maximally far, from the tumour. Sample: non-adjacent lung tissue. The genes are TRBV18 and TRBJ2-2; D call uncertain. The clonotype comes from a human donor with non-small cell lung cancer. CDR3 residues: CASSLNDVAENTGELFF. CDR3 DNA: TGTGCCAGCTCACTGAATGATGTGGCGGAGAACACCGGGGAGCTGTTTTTT.